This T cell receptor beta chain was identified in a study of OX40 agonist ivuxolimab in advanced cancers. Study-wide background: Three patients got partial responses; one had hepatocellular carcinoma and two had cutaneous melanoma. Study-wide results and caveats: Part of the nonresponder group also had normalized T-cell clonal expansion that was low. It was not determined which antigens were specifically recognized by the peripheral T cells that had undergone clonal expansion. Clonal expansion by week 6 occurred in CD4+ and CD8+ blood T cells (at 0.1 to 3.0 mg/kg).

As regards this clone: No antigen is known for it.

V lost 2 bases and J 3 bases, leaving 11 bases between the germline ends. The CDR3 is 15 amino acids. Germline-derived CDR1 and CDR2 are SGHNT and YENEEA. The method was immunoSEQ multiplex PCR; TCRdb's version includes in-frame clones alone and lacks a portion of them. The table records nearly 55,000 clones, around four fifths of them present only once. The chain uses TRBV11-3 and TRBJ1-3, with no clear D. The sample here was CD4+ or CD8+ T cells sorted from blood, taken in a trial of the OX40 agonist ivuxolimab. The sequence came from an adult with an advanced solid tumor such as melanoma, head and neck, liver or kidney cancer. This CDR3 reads CASSLTSSGGNTIYF. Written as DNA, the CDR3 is TGTGCCAGCAGCTTAACATCTTCGGGTGGAAACACCATATATTTT.